This is a list of T cell receptor beta chains from one sample in a study of cytomegalovirus exposure and HLA in healthy donors. Profiling relied on immunoSEQ multiplex PCR, and the TCRdb table lists in-frame clones only, not all of them. The sample shows fewer than 90,000 clones, under 80% of them seen only once. Sequencing input: PBMCs. The receptor source for this set is a male donor in good health and CMV-seronegative. Each CDR3 is given with its conserved first and last residue. D genes are given only for firm matches. Clone size appears in some rows only: once, few, many, or a class for an expanded clone.

>few|13|TRBJ1-1|TRBV10-3|-
CAISGAQNTEAFF
TGTGCCATCAGTGGAGCGCAGAACACTGAAGCTTTCTTT
>-|13|TRBJ1-6|TRBV2|-
CASTGQLNSPLHF
TGTGCCAGCACCGGACAGCTTAATTCACCCCTCCACTTT
>-|15|TRBJ1-3|TRBV27|TRBD1
CASSPQGTSGNTIYF
TGTGCCAGCAGTCCACAGGGGACATCTGGAAACACCATATATTTT
>-|15|TRBJ2-7|TRBV6-6|TRBD2
CASSSTSGSSYEQYF
TGTGCCAGCAGTTCTACTAGCGGGAGCTCCTACGAGCAGTACTTC
>-|15|TRBJ2-7|TRBV28|-
CASSLGGAESYEQYF
TGTGCCAGCAGTTTAGGGGGGGCAGAATCCTACGAGCAGTACTTC
>-|13|TRBJ2-7|TRBV21-1|-
CARGLAGFYEQYF
TGTGCCAGGGGACTAGCGGGGTTCTACGAGCAGTACTTC
>-|14|TRBJ1-2|TRBV2|-
CASSEGQLVYGYTF
TGTGCCAGCAGTGAAGGACAGTTGGTTTATGGCTACACCTTC
>-|16|TRBJ2-1|TRBV19|TRBD2
CASSLAGRDSYNEQFF
TGTGCCAGTAGCCTAGCGGGAAGGGACTCCTACAATGAGCAGTTCTTC
>few|19|TRBJ2-1|TRBV10-2|TRBD2
CASSGSPSGGLSSYNEQFF
TGCGCCAGCAGTGGTTCTCCTAGCGGGGGGTTGAGCTCCTACAATGAGCAGTTCTTC
>once|14|TRBJ2-5|TRBV5-6|-
CASSLVRERGTQYF
TGTGCCAGCAGCTTGGTCCGGGAGCGAGGGACCCAGTACTTC
>-|15|TRBJ2-2|TRBV19|-
CASSRGRVGTGELFF
TGTGCCAGTAGTAGGGGGCGGGTTGGAACCGGGGAGCTGTTTTTT
>-|16|TRBJ2-2|TRBV28|TRBD1
CASSLPGTGVTGELFF
TGTGCCAGCAGTTTACCCGGGACAGGGGTCACCGGGGAGCTGTTTTTT
>-|14|TRBJ2-3|TRBV6-1|-
CASSEALGTDTQYF
TGTGCCAGCAGTGAGGCCCTTGGCACAGATACGCAGTATTTT
>few|16|TRBJ2-5|TRBV11-2|TRBD2
CASSLGIGRASETQYF
TGTGCCAGCAGCTTAGGAATCGGGAGGGCCTCGGAGACCCAGTACTTC
>once|13|TRBJ2-7|TRBV6-5|TRBD2
CASSAKRDYEQYF
TGTGCCAGCAGTGCTAAGCGGGACTACGAGCAGTACTTC
>-|15|TRBJ2-4|TRBV14|-
CASSLGGGSKNIQYF
TGTGCCAGCAGCCTAGGTGGAGGGTCCAAAAACATTCAGTACTTC
>-|13|TRBJ1-1|TRBV9|-
CASSVAPTAEAFF
TGTGCCAGCAGCGTAGCCCCGACAGCTGAAGCTTTCTTT
>-|15|TRBJ2-3|TRBV4-3|TRBD2
CASSQDAGGPTAQYF
TGCGCCAGCAGCCAAGATGCGGGGGGCCCCACTGCGCAGTATTTT
>-|18|TRBJ2-3|TRBV19|TRBD2
CASSSGTSAGLSTDTQYF
TGTGCCAGTAGTTCAGGGACTAGCGCGGGCTTAAGCACAGATACGCAGTATTTT
>-|18|TRBJ1-2|TRBV7-9|-
CSSSLALLGGRRSPGYTF
TGTTCCAGCAGCTTAGCGCTCTTGGGGGGGCGCCGATCGCCGGGCTACACCTTC
>-|14|TRBJ2-1|TRBV7-9|-
CASSLVGGGNEQFF
TGTGCCAGCAGCTTGGTCGGGGGTGGGAATGAGCAGTTCTTC
>few|17|TRBJ1-6|TRBV6-1|-
CASSEGRMPFGNSPLHF
TGTGCCAGCAGTGAGGGCAGGATGCCTTTCGGTAATTCACCCCTCCACTTT
>-|16|TRBJ1-5|TRBV19|TRBD1
CASSSQGAGGNQPQHF
TGTGCCAGTAGTTCTCAGGGGGCCGGGGGCAATCAGCCCCAGCATTTT
>-|14|TRBJ2-7|TRBV7-2|-
CASSLLGTNHEQYF
TGTGCCAGCAGCTTATTGGGGACAAACCACGAGCAGTACTTC
>-|13|TRBJ1-2|TRBV6-1|-
CASSSRAGYGYTF
TGTGCCAGCAGTTCGCGGGCGGGGTATGGCTACACCTTC
>-|21|TRBJ2-3|TRBV4-1|TRBD2
CASSQSGTSGGKASSTDTQYF
TGCGCCAGCAGCCAAAGTGGGACTAGCGGGGGAAAGGCCTCGAGCACAGATACGCAGTATTTT
>-|15|TRBJ2-1|TRBV4-1|TRBD2
CASSQRTSGYNEQFF
TGCGCCAGCAGCCAACGGACTAGCGGTTACAATGAGCAGTTCTTC
>-|15|TRBJ1-6|TRBV28|TRBD1
CASSLRAGGYSPLHF
TGTGCCAGCAGTTTAAGGGCAGGGGGCTATTCACCCCTCCACTTT
>-|14|TRBJ1-1|TRBV5-1|TRBD1
CASTPGQVNTEAFF
TGCGCCAGCACGCCGGGACAGGTGAACACTGAAGCTTTCTTT
>-|15|TRBJ2-7|TRBV7-9|TRBD2
CASSSLAGGTYEQYF
TGTGCCAGCAGCTCGCTAGCGGGAGGGACCTACGAGCAGTACTTC
>-|16|TRBJ2-6|TRBV6-1|-
CASSAQGSSGANVLTF
TGTGCCAGCAGTGCACAGGGTAGCTCTGGGGCCAACGTCCTGACTTTC
>-|16|TRBJ2-3|TRBV9|TRBD2
CASSGASGGDGNTQYF
TGTGCCAGCAGCGGAGCTAGCGGGGGCGATGGGAATACGCAGTATTTT
>-|16|TRBJ1-4|TRBV28|-
CASSFTSVRGNEKLFF
TGTGCCAGCAGTTTTACCTCAGTAAGGGGTAATGAAAAACTGTTTTTT
>-|13|TRBJ2-1|TRBV18|-
CASSPRGYNEQFF
TGTGCCAGCTCACCCCGAGGGTACAATGAGCAGTTCTTC
>-|15|TRBJ1-4|TRBV5-4|TRBD1
CASSLGGTGLEKLFF
TGTGCCAGCAGCTTGGGGGGGACAGGGCTTGAAAAACTGTTTTTT
>-|14|TRBJ1-2|TRBV6-5|-
CASSYGRTHYGYTF
TGTGCCAGCAGTTACGGCCGGACTCACTATGGCTACACCTTC
>-|10|TRBJ1-1|TRBV6-4|-
CSPSNTEAFF
TGTTCCCCGTCGAACACTGAAGCTTTCTTT
>-|19|TRBJ1-4|TRBV28|TRBD1
CASSPPVFRDRGQNEKLFF
TGTGCCAGCAGCCCTCCGGTCTTCCGGGACAGGGGGCAGAATGAAAAACTGTTTTTT
>-|17|TRBJ2-3|TRBV27|-
CASRYLANNPSTDTQYF
TGTGCCAGCCGTTATCTAGCGAACAACCCTAGCACAGATACGCAGTATTTT